This TCR beta chain was retrieved from a study of healthy donors' naive CD4 and CD8 T cells (dated by TCRdb to 2013 to 2016). Concerning the study at large: Donor selection covered three age groups (20-25, 40-50 and 60-70 years) with six people in each, and the resulting cohort had a mean age of around 45 and was half female. The peripheral blood mononuclear cells came from around 19 individuals who were healthy and unrelated. The TCR alpha libraries followed the same workflow as the beta chain, except for a newly designed primer set that covered all functional IMGT alpha gene variants. To examine how TCR variation is linked to lineage commitment, the study sequenced rearranged TCR alpha and beta chains from naive CD4+ and CD8+ T cells. Donors were HLA-typed by sequencing at HLA-A, -B, -C, -DRB1, -DQB1 and -DPB1 using the SBTexcellerator protocol, an ABI3130xl analyzer and SBTengine software. General conclusions and limits of the study: In both chains, CD4+ lineage was associated with a positively charged CDR3, and CD8+ lineage was associated with a negatively charged CDR3. Most V and J gene segments were reportedly biased between naive CD4+ and CD8+ cells, consistently across donors and independent of HLA genotype. Possible repertoire bias arising from homeostatic proliferation of naive T cells was not directly addressed. Alpha and beta chains were sequenced in bulk and could not be paired, so combined chain effects were not evaluated. Taken together, V genes, J genes and CDR3 charge appeared to account for 10% to 15% of the variance in CD4/CD8 propensity, mostly acting in an additive way.

The sequencer was a 454 GS FLX Titanium. TCR libraries were built from roughly 500 ng of total RNA with a previously published linear amplification protocol. The Roche/454 Genome Sequencer with Titanium chemistry was used for sequencing. For the original study's pipeline: A total of fewer than 90,000 rearranged TCR alpha transcripts were sequenced from 4 to 6 of the healthy donors. Duplicate transcripts were removed, and each unique TCR clonotype was defined by its CDR3 junction following IMGT nomenclature. Using logistic regression in R 2.13.0, the researchers modeled CD4 versus CD8 status as a function of V and J genes, with an adjustment for donor effects and a Bonferroni correction for multiple testing. TCRdb trimmed public reads at Q25 via fastp, called clones via MiXCR and kept in-frame beta chains. CDR3 protein duplicates are merged, each entry listing the most common genes and DNA. The V and J calls here are based on TCRdb, not the publication. The sample contains around 180,000 distinct CDR3 sequences, about 76% of them found a single time. More than 2% of the sample rests with the top ten.

Of note for this clonotype: The target of this receptor is not known. Base qualities are not provided; no much larger clone lies one nucleotide away.

The junction carries 7 bases between V and J, which are trimmed by 3 bases and 1 base respectively. The CDR3 sequence holds 13 residues, the cysteine and phenylalanine included. The DNA shown is the 39-base CDR3, in frame from base 1. Reading the germline V gene (reference sequence) gives CDR1 LNHDA and CDR2 SQIVND. Cells with a CD4+CD8-CD45RO-CD45RA+ profile were isolated by FACS and defined as naive CD4+ T cells, and those with a CD8+CD4-CD45RA+CD27bright profile were defined as naive CD8+ T cells. Antibodies against CD4 (RPA-T4), CD8 (SK1), CD27 (O323), CD45RA (HI100) and CD45RO (UCHL1) were used for sorting.

The rearranged segments are TRBV19 and TRBJ2-7; too little of a D gene remains to name it. The origin of this receptor is a pool of human donors in good health; the sample pools cells from several healthy donors. The sequencing input was naive CD4+ and CD8+ T cells sorted from blood, pooled from several donors. The intended sense of this specimen's cell subset or site label: FACS-sorted naive CD4+ (CD45RO-CD45RA+) and naive CD8+ (CD45RA+CD27bright) T cells. The CDR3 here reads CASSMTGSYEQYF. The sequenced DNA: TGTGCCAGTAGTATGACCGGATCCTACGAGCAGTACTTC.